The source of this T cell receptor (beta chain) is a study of cytomegalovirus exposure and HLA in healthy donors. A multiplex PCR was run with 60 Vbeta primers and 13 Jbeta primers. Repertoires were generated with immunoSEQ multiplex PCR, while TCRdb's copy carries only in-frame clones and drops some. The sample contains over 200,000 clones, over 65% of which appear only once. The CDR3 contains 14 residues. Germline assignment: CDR1 LGHNA and CDR2 YSLEER. Trimming left V 3 bases short and J 0 bases short, with 7 bases between. With respect to this clone: This CDR3 is also generated by other DNA sequences in the sample.

V usage is TRBV4-3 and J usage is TRBJ2-3; maybe TRBD2 (6 bases). The sequence was obtained from a woman aged 55-69 years in good health and CMV-seropositive. What was sequenced was PBMCs. CDR3 residues: CASSQGLSTDTQYF. The CDR3 DNA reads TGCGCCAGCAGCCAGGGACTGAGCACAGATACGCAGTATTTT.